The clone carrying this TCR beta chain was detected ten times or more. The target antigen is unknown. This entry comes from a study of T cells in Graves' hyperthyroidism and ophthalmopathy. About the study: The blood sample was taken at first diagnosis, before treatment began.

General study findings and limits: Blood samples included most of the expanded thyroid clonotypes exceeding 0.001. Ophthalmopathy, as predicted by the model, came a median around 6 months after the prediction.

RNA transcripts provided the source from which TCR beta CDR3 regions were amplified. Using the HTBI primer set, a first-round RT-PCR was run on the TCR CDR3. TCRdb independently ran MiXCR on the multiplex PCR reads; one entry per CDR3 protein. The sample consists of about 600,000 distinct CDR3 sequences, roughly a sixth of them appearing once. The clonotype was recovered from a woman between 40 and 50 years old with Graves' ophthalmopathy. Sequencing was performed on blood.

The CDR3 protein is CASSVVGETQYF. The CDR3 DNA reads as TGTGCCAGCAGTGTTGTGGGTGAGACCCAGTACTTC. The chain carries TRBV6-1 and TRBJ2-5; D unclear. V was shortened by 4 bases and J by 5 bases, with 8 bases between the two germline ends. The CDR3 covers 12 residues. Looked up from germline, CDR1 is MNHNS and CDR2 is SASEGT.